One and the same sample provided the 11 T cell receptor beta chains below, sequenced in a study of cytotoxic CD8 clonotypes in ibrutinib-treated CLL. Assay used: immunoSEQ multiplex PCR; TCRdb lists only in-frame clones, some missing. Among about 160,000 clones listed, more than 80% were seen once. This specimen consisted of PBMCs, obtained after 24 months of ibrutinib treatment. The receptors stem from a human donor with chronic lymphocytic leukemia.

This clone was seen a handful of times. This rearrangement joins TRBV9 to TRBJ1-5, with 11 bases aligning to TRBD1. J was trimmed by 5 bases and V by 0 bases; bases with no gene match: 7. CDR3 length: 17 residues. Germline CDR1 is SGDLS and CDR2 is YYNGEE. The CDR3 coding sequence is TGTGCCAGCAGCGTAGGGGGGACAGGGGGTGGCGATCAGCCCCAGCATTTT. Its translation: CASSVGGTGGGDQPQHF.

This clone was seen a few times. The chain couples TRBV11-2 to TRBJ1-2, with 11 bases lining up with TRBD1. The junction had 11 bases not matched to a gene; V was cut back by 7 bases and J by 7 bases. Germline V gene data show CDR1 as SGHAT and CDR2 as FQNNGV. This CDR3 comprises 15 residues. CDR3 in amino acids: CASTYLRTGGGGYTF. For the CDR3, the DNA is TGTGCCAGCACCTACCTAAGGACAGGGGGCGGTGGCTACACCTTC.

This chain uses TRBV6-5 with TRBJ1-5; D is unclear. CDR1 is MNHEY and CDR2 is SVGAGI in the germline V gene. V lost 0 bases, J lost 5 bases, and 8 bases lay in between. This CDR3 region has 14 residues. In nucleotides, the CDR3 is TGTGCCAGCAGTTACTCTAGGGCTGATCAGCCCCAGCATTTT. It encodes CASSYSRADQPQHF.

The chain's CDR3 is CASSEQESYEQYF. As DNA, the CDR3 is TGTGCCAGCAGTGAACAGGAATCCTACGAGCAGTACTTC. The chain uses TRBV6-1 and TRBJ2-7; no clear D. CDR3 length equals 13 residues. V gave up 2 bases and J gave up 1 base, with 6 bases separating them. CDR1 is MNHNS, CDR2 SASEGT, per germline.

The chain links TRBV14 to TRBJ2-2; D might be TRBD1 or TRBD2, each matching 6 bases. The CDR3 runs to 15 residues. The V and J ends lost 3 bases and 5 bases respectively, with 13 bases between them. The germline V gene has CDR1 SGHDN and CDR2 FVKESK. DNA for the CDR3: TGTGCCAGCAGCCACCGGGGGCAGGGGACCGGGGAGCTGTTTTTT. As protein: CASSHRGQGTGELFF.

This clone has just a few counts. The genes are TRBV2 and TRBJ2-7; the D gene is possibly TRBD1 (6 bases). Germline values: CDR1 SNHLY, CDR2 FYNNEI. The CDR3 loop spans 14 amino acids. The ends were cut back, 9 bases at V and 0 bases at J, with 15 bases in the middle. This CDR3 reads CASLRTVNSYEQYF. In nucleotides, the CDR3 is TGTGCCAGTCTAAGGACAGTAAACTCCTACGAGCAGTACTTC. Variable domain in full (rest from reference TRBV2 and TRBJ2-7): EPEVTQTPSHQVTQMGQEVILRCVPISNHLYFYWYRQILGQKVEFLVSFYNNEISEKSEIFDDQFSVERPDGSNFTLKIRSTKLEDSAMYFCASLRTVNSYEQYFGPGTRLTVT.

As regards this clone: The same CDR3 arises from other DNA sequences in this sample as well. The gene calls are TRBV30 and TRBJ2-1; D is unclear. CDR1 and CDR2 from the germline V gene are GTSNPN and SVGIG (reference sequence). The CDR3 length is 12 residues. Trimming stripped 0 bases from V and 6 bases from J, with 6 bases between. CDR3 amino acids: CAWSVQGNEQFF. The CDR3 DNA reads TGTGCCTGGAGTGTACAAGGCAATGAGCAGTTCTTC.

This chain links TRBV5-1 with TRBJ1-5; D ambiguous. From germline, CDR1 is SGHRS and CDR2 YFSETQ. V shed 3 bases and J shed 0 bases, with 10 bases lying between them. The CDR3 is made up of 15 amino acids. In DNA form, the CDR3 reads TGCGCCAGCAGCTCGTCCGGGTATAGCAATCAGCCCCAGCATTTT. Translating gives CASSSSGYSNQPQHF.

The rearrangement links TRBV7-3 to TRBJ1-2, with 11 bases aligning to TRBD1. The CDR3 runs 15 residues. Germline CDR1 is SGHTA and CDR2 is FQGTGA. The trim removed 5 bases at V and 6 bases at J, leaving 8 bases unmatched. DNA of the CDR3: TGTGCCAGCAGCCGAACCGGGACAGGGGGTAATGGCTACACCTTC. This translates into CASSRTGTGGNGYTF.

The CDR3 protein is CASSALLGLGNTIYF. The CDR3 DNA reads as TGTGCCAGCAGCGCCTTACTTGGGCTCGGAAACACCATATATTTT. The V call is TRBV9, the J call TRBJ1-3; D call uncertain. The CDR3 has 15 amino acids. Germline CDR1 and CDR2: SGDLS and YYNGEE. V shed 3 bases and J shed 4 bases, with 14 bases lying between them.

As DNA, the CDR3 is TGCGCCAGCAGCTTGGGGGGAATTGGCAATCAGCCCCAGCATTTT. Translating gives CASSLGGIGNQPQHF. This chain links TRBV5-1 with TRBJ1-5, with D unclear. CDR3 length: 15 amino acids. V lost 0 bases and J lost 2, with 9 bases in between. Germline CDR1 reads SGHRS; CDR2 reads YFSETQ.